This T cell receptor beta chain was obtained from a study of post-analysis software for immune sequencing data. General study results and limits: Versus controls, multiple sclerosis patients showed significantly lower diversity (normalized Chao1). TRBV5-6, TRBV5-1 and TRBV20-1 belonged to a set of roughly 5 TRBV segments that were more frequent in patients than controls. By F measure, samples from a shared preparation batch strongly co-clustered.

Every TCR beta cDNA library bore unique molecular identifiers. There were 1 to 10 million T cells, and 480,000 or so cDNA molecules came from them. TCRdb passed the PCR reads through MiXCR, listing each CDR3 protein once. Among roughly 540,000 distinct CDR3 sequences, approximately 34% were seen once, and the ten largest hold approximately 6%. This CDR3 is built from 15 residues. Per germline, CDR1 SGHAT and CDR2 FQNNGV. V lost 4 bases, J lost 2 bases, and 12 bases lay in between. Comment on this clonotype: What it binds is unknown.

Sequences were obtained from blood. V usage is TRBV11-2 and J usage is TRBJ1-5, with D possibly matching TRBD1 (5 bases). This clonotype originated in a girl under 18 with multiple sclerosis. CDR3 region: CASSSRAGGNQPQHF. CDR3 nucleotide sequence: TGTGCCAGCAGCTCCAGGGCCGGGGGCAATCAGCCCCAGCATTTT.